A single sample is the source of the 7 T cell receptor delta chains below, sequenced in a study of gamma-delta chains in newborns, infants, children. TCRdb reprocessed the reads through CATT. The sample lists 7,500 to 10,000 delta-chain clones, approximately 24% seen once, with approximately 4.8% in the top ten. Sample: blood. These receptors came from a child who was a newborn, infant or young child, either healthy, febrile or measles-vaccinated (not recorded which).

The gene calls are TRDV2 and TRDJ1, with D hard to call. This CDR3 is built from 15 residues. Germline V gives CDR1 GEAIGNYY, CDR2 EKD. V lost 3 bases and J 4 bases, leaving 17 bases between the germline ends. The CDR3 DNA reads TGTGCCTGTGACCCCCTCGGACCCACGGGCGATAAACTCATCTTT. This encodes CACDPLGPTGDKLIF.

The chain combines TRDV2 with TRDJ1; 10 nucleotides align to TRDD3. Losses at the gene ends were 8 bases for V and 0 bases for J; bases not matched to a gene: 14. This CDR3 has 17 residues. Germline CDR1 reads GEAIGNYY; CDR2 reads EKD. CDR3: CASSALGDRPYTDKLIF. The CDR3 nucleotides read TGTGCCTCTTCCGCACTGGGGGATCGACCGTACACCGATAAACTCATCTTT.

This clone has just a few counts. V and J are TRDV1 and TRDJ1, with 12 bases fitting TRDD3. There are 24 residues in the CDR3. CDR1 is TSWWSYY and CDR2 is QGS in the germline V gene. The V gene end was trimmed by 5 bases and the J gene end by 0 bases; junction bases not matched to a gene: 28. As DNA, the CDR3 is TGTGCTCTTGGGTTACTGGAGACAGGGAACGGGGGGCTGGGGGATACGGGATACACCGATAAACTCATCTTT. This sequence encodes CALGLLETGNGGLGDTGYTDKLIF.

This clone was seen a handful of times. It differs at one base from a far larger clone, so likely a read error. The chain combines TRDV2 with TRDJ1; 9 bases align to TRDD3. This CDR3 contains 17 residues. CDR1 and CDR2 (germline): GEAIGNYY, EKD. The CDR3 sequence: CACDTVAAGGYTDKLTF. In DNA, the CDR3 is TGTGCCTGTGACACCGTCGCTGCCGGGGGATACACCGATAAACTCACCTTT.

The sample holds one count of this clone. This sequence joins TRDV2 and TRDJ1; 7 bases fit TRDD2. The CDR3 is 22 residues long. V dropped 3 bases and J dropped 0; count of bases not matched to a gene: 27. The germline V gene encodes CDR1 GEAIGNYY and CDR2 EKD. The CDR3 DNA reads TGTGCCTGTGACTCCCTTCCTCGACGTGGGGTCCTTCCACAGATTTACACCGATAAACTCATCTTT. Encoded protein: CACDSLPRRGVLPQIYTDKLIF.

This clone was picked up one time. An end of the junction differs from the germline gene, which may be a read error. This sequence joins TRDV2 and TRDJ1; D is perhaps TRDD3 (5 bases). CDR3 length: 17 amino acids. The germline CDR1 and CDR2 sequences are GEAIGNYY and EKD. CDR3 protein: CACDFVLESEYTDKPIF. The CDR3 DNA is TGTGCCTGTGACTTCGTACTGGAAAGTGAATACACCGATAAACCCATCTTT.

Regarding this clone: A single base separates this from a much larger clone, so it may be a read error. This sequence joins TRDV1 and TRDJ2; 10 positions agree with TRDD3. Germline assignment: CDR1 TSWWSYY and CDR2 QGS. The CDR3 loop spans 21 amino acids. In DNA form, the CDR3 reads TGTGCTCTTGGGGAACTGGTCCTCACCTTACTGGGGGATTGGAAGACAGCAAAACTCTTCTTT. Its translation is CALGELVLTLLGDWKTAKLFF.